This entry concerns a single TCR beta chain. The antigen remains undetermined. Sequencing of TCR beta was performed on blood CD8+ and CD4+ T cells. Negative isolation was applied to CD8+ and CD4+ T cells, and FACS enrichment was applied to TEMRA cells. This sample stems from a study of CD8 T cells in Susac syndrome. Reverse transcription of roughly 0.45 to 1 ug RNA used random hexamers. Amplification of TCR beta CDR3 across 54 Vbeta and 13 Jbeta was performed with immunoSEQ multiplex PCR. MiXCR, applied by TCRdb to the immunoSEQ multiplex PCR reads, yields one record per CDR3 protein. The repertoire holds roughly 130,000 distinct CDR3 sequences, 90% to 95% seen once, with approximately 0.12% in the top ten. Germline CDR1 reads LGHDT; CDR2 reads YNNKEL (reference sequence). There are 13 residues in the CDR3. The V and J ends lost 6 bases and 4 bases respectively, with 9 bases between them. General study points: As the study acknowledged, the number of individuals in its TCR sequencing and HLA analysis was relatively small.

Sequencing was done on a sample of CD4+ T cells from PBMCs. The source of this sequence is a human donor in good health. This rearrangement joins TRBV3-1 to TRBJ2-2; D is ambiguous. CDR3: CASRAGATGELFF. In DNA form, the CDR3 reads TGTGCCAGCAGAGCAGGAGCCACCGGGGAGCTGTTTTTT.